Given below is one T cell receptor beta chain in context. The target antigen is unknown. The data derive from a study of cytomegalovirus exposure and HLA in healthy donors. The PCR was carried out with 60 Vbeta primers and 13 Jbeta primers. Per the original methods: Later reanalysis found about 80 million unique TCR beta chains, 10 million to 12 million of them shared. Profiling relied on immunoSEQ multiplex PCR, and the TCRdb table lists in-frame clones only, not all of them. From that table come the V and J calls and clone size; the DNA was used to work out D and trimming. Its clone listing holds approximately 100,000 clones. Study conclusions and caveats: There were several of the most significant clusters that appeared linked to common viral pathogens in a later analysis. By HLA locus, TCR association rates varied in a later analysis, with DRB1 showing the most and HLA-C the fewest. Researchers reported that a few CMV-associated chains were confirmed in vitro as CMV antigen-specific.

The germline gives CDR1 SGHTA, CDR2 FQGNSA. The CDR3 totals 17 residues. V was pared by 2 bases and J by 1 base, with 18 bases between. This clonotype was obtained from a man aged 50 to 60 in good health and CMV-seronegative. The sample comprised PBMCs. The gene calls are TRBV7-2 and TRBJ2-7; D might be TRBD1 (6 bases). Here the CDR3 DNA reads TGTGCCAGCAGCTTATCTACCGGGACACCCCATTCCTACGAGCAGTACTTC. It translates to CASSLSTGTPHSYEQYF.